Following are 10 T cell receptor beta chains from one sample sequenced in a study of blood T cell repertoires in COVID-19. Some clones are missing from TCRdb's copy, which holds only in-frame ones; the method was immunoSEQ multiplex PCR. Here the sample spans roughly 160,000 clones, 87% being singletons. Input material: peripheral blood. The receptors originated from a woman aged 60 to 75 who had recovered from COVID-19.

This rearrangement joins TRBV2 to TRBJ2-1; D is perhaps TRBD2 (6 bases). Germline values: CDR1 SNHLY, CDR2 FYNNEI. The V and J ends lost 6 bases and 1 base respectively, with 10 bases between them. The CDR3 totals 14 residues. CDR3 loop: CASSGGISYNEQFF. The DNA of the CDR3 is TGTGCCAGCAGCGGAGGGATTTCCTACAATGAGCAGTTCTTC.

This chain uses TRBV7-9 with TRBJ1-4; D might be TRBD1 (5 bases). The CDR3 is 14 amino acids. V was trimmed by 7 bases and J by 7 bases, leaving 16 bases between them. Germline V CDR1 and CDR2: SEHNR, FQNEAQ (reference sequence). The CDR3 sequence: CASTTLGGGEKLFF. The CDR3 DNA follows: TGTGCCAGCACCACTCTTGGGGGAGGTGAAAAACTGTTTTTT.

V and J are TRBV6-5 and TRBJ2-2; TRBD2 might be the D (6 bases). The CDR3 totals 14 residues. Per the germline V gene, CDR1 is MNHEY and CDR2 is SVGAGI. V shed 6 bases and J shed 4 bases, with 12 bases lying between them. As DNA, the CDR3 is TGTGCCAGCAGAATTTGGAGGGGCACCGGGGAGCTGTTTTTT. It translates to CASRIWRGTGELFF.

This chain connects TRBV3-1 (or the pseudogene TRBV3-2) to TRBJ2-2, with a weak D call TRBD1 (5 bases). Between the trimmed V and J ends, which lost 0 bases and 6 bases, there was a span of 17 bases. From germline, CDR1 is LGHDT and CDR2 YNNKEL (reference sequence). The CDR3 extends over 17 amino acids. CDR3 in amino acids: CASSQEIDSSVPGELFF. The CDR3, as DNA: TGTGCCAGCAGCCAAGAAATCGACAGTTCGGTTCCCGGGGAGCTGTTTTTT.

This sequence joins TRBV7-9 and TRBJ2-1; D gene ambiguous. Germline V gives CDR1 SEHNR, CDR2 FQNEAQ (reference sequence). The CDR3 sequence is 12 residues long. Trimming took 8 bases from V and 12 from J, leaving 17 bases between them. The CDR3 DNA reads TGTGCCAGCGTAGCCTTAACACCGGGGCAGTTCTTC. This encodes CASVALTPGQFF.

The genes are TRBV11-2 and TRBJ2-5, with 14 bases lining up with TRBD2. The CDR3 loop spans 16 amino acids. CDR1 and CDR2 from the germline V gene are SGHAT and FQNNGV. The J segment lost 2 bases and the V segment lost 5 bases, leaving 4 bases of the junction unmatched. The CDR3 reads CASSPWTSGGQETQYF. The CDR3 DNA is TGTGCCAGCAGCCCCTGGACTAGCGGGGGGCAAGAGACCCAGTACTTC. The full variable domain, completed using reference TRBV11-2 and TRBJ2-5, is EAGVAQSPRYKIIEKRQSVAFWCNPISGHATLYWYQQILGQGPKLLIQFQNNGVVDDSQLPKDRFSAERLKGVDSTLKIQPAKLEDSAVYLCASSPWTSGGQETQYFGPGTRLLVL.

The chain recombines TRBV28 with TRBJ2-2; D unclear. The CDR3 covers 15 residues. Germline CDR1 MDHEN, CDR2 SYDVKM. V was pared by 3 bases and J by 4 bases, with 12 bases between. The CDR3, as DNA: TGTGCCAGCAGTTTTCGGGTCGTGGGCACCGGGGAGCTGTTTTTT. Translating gives CASSFRVVGTGELFF.

The chain employs TRBV11-3 and TRBJ2-2, with 7 nucleotides matching TRBD2. CDR1 and CDR2 from the germline V gene are SGHNT and YENEEA. V lost 1 base to trimming and J lost 6 bases; unmatched junction nucleotides: 8. This CDR3 has 16 amino acids. The CDR3 protein is CASSLGWGGGPGELFF. The CDR3 DNA is TGTGCCAGCAGCTTAGGCTGGGGCGGGGGACCCGGGGAGCTGTTTTTT.

The V gene is TRBV7-4, the J gene TRBJ1-1; maybe TRBD1 (6 bases). Looked up from germline, CDR1 is SGHVT and CDR2 is SQSDAQ. The CDR3 runs to 14 residues. V lost 1 base, J lost 6 bases, and 12 bases lay in between. The CDR3 region is CASSLGQDYSEAFF. The CDR3 region has the DNA TGTGCCAGCAGCTTAGGACAGGATTACTCTGAAGCTTTCTTT.

The chain has TRBV20-1 and TRBJ2-3; TRBD2 aligns across 9 bases. The CDR3 has 14 residues. With 3 bases clipped from V and 3 bases from J, the junction kept 4 bases outside the gene matches. Looked up from germline, CDR1 is DFQATT and CDR2 is SNEGSKA (reference sequence). The CDR3 DNA follows: TGCAGTGCTAGTTTTAGCGGGGGTACAGATACGCAGTATTTT. As protein: CSASFSGGTDTQYF.